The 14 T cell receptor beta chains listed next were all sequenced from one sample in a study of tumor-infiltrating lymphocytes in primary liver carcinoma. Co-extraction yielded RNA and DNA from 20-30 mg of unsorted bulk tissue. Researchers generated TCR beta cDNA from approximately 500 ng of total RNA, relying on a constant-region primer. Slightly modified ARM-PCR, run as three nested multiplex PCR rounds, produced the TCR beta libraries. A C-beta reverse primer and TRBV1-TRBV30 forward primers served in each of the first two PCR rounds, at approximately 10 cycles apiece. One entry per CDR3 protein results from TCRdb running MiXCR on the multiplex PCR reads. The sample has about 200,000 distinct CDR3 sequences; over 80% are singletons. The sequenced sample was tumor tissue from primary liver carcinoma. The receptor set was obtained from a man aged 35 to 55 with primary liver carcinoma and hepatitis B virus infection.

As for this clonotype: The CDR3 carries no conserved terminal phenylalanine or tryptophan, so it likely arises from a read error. The CDR3 reads CSVGLGWWMTGELFL. In nucleotides, the CDR3 is TGCAGCGTTGGTTTAGGGTGGTGGATGACCGGGGAGCTGTTTTTA. The chain combines TRBV29-1 with TRBJ2-2, with no clear D. Trimming shortened V by 4 bases and J by 5 bases, and 17 bases separated the two germline ends. Germline V gene data show CDR1 as SQVTM and CDR2 as ANQGSEA. The CDR3 covers 15 residues.

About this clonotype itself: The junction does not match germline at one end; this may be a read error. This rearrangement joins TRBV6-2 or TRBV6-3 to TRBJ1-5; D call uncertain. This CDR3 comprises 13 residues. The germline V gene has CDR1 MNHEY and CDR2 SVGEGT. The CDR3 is CDSIYGSYQPQHF. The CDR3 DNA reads TGTGACAGCATTTACGGCAGCTATCAGCCTCAGCATTTT.

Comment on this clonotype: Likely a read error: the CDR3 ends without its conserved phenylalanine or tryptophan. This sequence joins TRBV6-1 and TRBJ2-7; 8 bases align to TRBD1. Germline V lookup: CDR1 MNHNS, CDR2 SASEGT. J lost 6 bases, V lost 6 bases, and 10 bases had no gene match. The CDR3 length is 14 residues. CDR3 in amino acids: CASSTGTGRSEQYN. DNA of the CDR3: TGTGCCAGCAGCACCGGGACAGGTCGATCCGAGCAGTACAAC.

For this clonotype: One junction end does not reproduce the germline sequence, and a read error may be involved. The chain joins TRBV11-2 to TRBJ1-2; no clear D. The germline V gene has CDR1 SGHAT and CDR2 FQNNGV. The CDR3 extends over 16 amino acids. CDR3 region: CASSLDSVFYSRGYTF. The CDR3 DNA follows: TGTGCCAGTAGCTTAGATTCGGTATTCTATTCTCGAGGCTACACCTTC.

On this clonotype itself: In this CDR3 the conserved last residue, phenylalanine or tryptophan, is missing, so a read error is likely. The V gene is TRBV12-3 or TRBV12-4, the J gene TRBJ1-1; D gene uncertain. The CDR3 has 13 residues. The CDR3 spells CTSRIRINTEAFV. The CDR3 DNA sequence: TGTACTAGCAGGATTCGAATTAACACTGAAGCTTTCGTT.

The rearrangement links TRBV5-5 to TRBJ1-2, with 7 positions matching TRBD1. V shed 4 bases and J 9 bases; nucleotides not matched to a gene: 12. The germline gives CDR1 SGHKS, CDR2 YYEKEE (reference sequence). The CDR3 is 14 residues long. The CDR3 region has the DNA TGTGCCAGCAGCACTAGACAGGGTGGATACAGCTACACCTTC. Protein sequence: CASSTRQGGYSYTF.

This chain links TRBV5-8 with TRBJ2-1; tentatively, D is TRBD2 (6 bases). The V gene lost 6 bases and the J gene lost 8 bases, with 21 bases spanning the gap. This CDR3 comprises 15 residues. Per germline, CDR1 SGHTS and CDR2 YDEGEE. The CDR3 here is CASNPSVVGGYEQFF. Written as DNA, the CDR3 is TGTGCCAGCAACCCCTCAGTAGTGGGAGGCTATGAGCAGTTCTTC.

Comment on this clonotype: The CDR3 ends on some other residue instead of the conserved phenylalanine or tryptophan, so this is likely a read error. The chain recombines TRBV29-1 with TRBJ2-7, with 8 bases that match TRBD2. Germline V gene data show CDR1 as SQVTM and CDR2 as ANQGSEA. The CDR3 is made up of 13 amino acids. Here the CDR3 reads CRVGRVSTYEQYL. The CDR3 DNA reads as TGCAGAGTCGGGAGGGTATCGACCTACGAGCAGTACCTC.

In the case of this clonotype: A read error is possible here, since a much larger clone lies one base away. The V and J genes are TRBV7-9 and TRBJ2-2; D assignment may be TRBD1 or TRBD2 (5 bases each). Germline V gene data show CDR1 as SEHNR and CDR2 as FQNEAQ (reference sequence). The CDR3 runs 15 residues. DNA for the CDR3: TGTGCCAGCAGCTTAGCCAGGGACGACACCTGGGAGCTGTTTTTT. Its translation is CASSLARDDTWELFF. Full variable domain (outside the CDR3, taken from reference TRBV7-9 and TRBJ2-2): DTGVSQNPRHKITKRGQNVTFRCDPISEHNRLYWYRQTLGQGPEFLTYFQNEAQLEKSRLLSDRFSAERPKGSFSTLEIQRTEQGDSAMYLCASSLARDDTWELFFGEGSRLTVL.

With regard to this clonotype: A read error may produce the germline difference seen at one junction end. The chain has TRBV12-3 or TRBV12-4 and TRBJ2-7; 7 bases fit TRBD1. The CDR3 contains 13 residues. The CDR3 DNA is TGTGCCTGCAGTAATACAGGGGTTAGCGAGCAGTACTTC. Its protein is CACSNTGVSEQYF.

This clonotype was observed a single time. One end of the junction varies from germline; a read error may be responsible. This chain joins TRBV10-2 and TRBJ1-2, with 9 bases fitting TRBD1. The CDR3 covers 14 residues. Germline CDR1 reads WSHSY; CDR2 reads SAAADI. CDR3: CTSSGQGLMTGYTF. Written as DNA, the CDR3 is TGCACCAGCAGTGGACAGGGGCTGATGACTGGCTACACCTTC.

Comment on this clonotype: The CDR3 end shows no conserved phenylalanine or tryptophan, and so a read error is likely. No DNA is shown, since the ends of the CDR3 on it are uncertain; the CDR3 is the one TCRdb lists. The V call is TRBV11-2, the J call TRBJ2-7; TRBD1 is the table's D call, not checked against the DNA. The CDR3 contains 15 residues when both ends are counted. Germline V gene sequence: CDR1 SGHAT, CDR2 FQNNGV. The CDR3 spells CASSLAGVSHDEHYL.

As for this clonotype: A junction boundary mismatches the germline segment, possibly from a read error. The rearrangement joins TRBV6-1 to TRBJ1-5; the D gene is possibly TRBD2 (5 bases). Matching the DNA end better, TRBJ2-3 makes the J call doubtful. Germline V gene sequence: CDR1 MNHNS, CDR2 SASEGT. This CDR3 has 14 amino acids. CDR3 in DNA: TGTACCAGCAATGAGGCGAGGGAAAAGGCGCCCCAGTATTTT. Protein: CTSNEAREKAPQYF.

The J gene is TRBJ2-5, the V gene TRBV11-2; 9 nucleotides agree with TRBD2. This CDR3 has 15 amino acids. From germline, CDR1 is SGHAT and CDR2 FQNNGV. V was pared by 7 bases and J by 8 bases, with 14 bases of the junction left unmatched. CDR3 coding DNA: TGTGCCAGCAACTACCTGCGGGAGGGCCGGGAAACCCAGTACTTC. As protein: CASNYLREGRETQYF.